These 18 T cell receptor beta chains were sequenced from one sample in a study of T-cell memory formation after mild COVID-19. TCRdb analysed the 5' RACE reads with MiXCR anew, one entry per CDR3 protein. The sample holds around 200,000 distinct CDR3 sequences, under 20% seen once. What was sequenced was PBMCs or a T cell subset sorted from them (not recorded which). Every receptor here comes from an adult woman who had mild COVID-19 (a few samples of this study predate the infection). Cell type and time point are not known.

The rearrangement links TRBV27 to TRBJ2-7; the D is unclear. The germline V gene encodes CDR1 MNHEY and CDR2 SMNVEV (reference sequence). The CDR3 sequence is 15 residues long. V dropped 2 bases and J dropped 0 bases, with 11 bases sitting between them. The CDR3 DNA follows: TGTGCCAGCAGTTTACTCTGGCGGAGCTCCTACGAGCAGTACTTC. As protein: CASSLLWRSSYEQYF.

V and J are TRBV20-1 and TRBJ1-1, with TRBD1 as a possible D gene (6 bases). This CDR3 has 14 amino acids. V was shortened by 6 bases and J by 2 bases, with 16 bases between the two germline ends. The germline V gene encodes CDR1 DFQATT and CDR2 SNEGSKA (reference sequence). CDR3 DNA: TGCAGTGCCAGACCGGACAGTACCAACACTGAAGCTTTCTTT. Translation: CSARPDSTNTEAFF.

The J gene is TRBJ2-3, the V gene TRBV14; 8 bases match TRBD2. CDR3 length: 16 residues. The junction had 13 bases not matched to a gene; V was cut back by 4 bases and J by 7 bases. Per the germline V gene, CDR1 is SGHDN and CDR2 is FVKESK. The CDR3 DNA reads TGTGCCAGCAGCCCCTTACTAGCGGCCTTGGGAAATACGCAGTATTTT. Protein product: CASSPLLAALGNTQYF. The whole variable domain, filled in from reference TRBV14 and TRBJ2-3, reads EAGVTQFPSHSVIEKGQTVTLRCDPISGHDNLYWYRRVMGKEIKFLLHFVKESKQDESGMPNNRFLAERTGGTYSTLKVQPAELEDSGVYFCASSPLLAALGNTQYFGPGTRLTVL.

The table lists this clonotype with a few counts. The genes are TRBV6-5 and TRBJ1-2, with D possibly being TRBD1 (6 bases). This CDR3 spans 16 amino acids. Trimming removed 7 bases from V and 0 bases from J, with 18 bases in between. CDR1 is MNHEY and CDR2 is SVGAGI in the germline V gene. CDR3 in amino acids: CASTPGRGWTNYGYTF. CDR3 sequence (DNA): TGTGCCAGCACCCCCGGCAGGGGCTGGACTAACTATGGCTACACCTTC.

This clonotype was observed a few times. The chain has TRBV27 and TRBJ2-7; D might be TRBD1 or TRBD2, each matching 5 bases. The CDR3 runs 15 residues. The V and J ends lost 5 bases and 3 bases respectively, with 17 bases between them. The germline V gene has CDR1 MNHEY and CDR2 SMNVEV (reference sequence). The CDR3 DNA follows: TGTGCCAGCAGTCCCCCTCGTGTGGGGGACTACGAGCAGTACTTC. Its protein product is CASSPPRVGDYEQYF.

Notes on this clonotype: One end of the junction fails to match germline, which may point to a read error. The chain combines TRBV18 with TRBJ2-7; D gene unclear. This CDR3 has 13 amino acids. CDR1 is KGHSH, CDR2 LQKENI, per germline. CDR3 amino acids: CDSSPLLSNEQYF. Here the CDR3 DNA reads TGTGACAGCTCACCACTACTCTCTAACGAGCAGTACTTC.

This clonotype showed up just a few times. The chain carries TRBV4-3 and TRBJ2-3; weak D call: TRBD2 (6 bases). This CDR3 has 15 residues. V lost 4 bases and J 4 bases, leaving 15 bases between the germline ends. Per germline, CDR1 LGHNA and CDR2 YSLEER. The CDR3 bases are TGCGCCAGCAGCCTACAATCTAGCGACGCAGATACGCAGTATTTT. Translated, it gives CASSLQSSDADTQYF.

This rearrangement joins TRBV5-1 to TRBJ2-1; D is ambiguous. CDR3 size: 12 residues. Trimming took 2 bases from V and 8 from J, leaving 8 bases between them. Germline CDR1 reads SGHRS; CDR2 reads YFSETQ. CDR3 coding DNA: TGCGCCAGCAGCTTCGCTAGGGATGAGCAGTTCTTC. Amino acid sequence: CASSFARDEQFF. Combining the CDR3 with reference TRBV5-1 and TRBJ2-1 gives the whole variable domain KAGVTQTPRYLIKTRGQQVTLSCSPISGHRSVSWYQQTPGQGLQFLFEYFSETQRNKGNFPGRFSGRQFSNSRSEMNVSTLELGDSALYLCASSFARDEQFFGPGTRLTVL.

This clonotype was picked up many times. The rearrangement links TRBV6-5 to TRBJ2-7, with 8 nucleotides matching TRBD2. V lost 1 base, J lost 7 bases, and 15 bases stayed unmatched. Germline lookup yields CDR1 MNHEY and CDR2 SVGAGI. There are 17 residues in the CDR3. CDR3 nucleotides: TGTGCCAGCAGTTACTTGGGAGTAGGGACTAGTGCTAGGGAGCAGTACTTC. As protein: CASSYLGVGTSAREQYF.

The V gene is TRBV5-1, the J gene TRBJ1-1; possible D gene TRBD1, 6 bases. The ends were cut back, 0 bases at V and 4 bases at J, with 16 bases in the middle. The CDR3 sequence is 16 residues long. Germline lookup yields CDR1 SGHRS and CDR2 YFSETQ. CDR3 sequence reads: CASSLETGWVSTEAFF. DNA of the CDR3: TGCGCCAGCAGCTTGGAAACAGGGTGGGTGAGCACTGAAGCTTTCTTT. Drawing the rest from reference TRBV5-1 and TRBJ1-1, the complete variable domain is KAGVTQTPRYLIKTRGQQVTLSCSPISGHRSVSWYQQTPGQGLQFLFEYFSETQRNKGNFPGRFSGRQFSNSRSEMNVSTLELGDSALYLCASSLETGWVSTEAFFGQGTRLTVV.

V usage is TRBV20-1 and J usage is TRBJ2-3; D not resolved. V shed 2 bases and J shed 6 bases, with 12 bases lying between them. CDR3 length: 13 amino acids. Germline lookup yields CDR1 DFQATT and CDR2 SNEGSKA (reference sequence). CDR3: CSARKENADTQYF. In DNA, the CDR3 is TGCAGTGCTAGAAAAGAAAATGCCGATACGCAGTATTTT.

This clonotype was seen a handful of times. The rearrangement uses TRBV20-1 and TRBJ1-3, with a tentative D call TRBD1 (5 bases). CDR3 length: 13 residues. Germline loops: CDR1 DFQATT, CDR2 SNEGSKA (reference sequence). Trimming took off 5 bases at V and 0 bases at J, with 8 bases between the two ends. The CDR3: CSAPDNSGNTIYF. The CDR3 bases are TGCAGTGCTCCGGACAACTCTGGAAACACCATATATTTT.

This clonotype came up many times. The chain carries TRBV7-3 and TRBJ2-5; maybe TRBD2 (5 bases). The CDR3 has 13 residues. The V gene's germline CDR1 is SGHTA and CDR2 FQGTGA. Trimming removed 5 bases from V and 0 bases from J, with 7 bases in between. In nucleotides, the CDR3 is TGTGCCAGCAGCACCGGGAACCAAGAGACCCAGTACTTC. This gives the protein CASSTGNQETQYF. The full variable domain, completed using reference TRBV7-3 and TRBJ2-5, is GAGVSQTPSNKVTEKGKYVELRCDPISGHTALYWYRQSLGQGPEFLIYFQGTGAADDSGLPNDRFFAVRPEGSVSTLKIQRTERGDSAVYLCASSTGNQETQYFGPGTRLLVL.

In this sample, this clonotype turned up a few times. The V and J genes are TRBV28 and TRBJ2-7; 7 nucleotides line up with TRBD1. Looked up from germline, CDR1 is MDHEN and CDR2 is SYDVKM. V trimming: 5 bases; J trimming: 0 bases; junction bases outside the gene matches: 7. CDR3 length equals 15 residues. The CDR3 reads CASSRTGASSYEQYF. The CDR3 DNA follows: TGTGCCAGCAGTCGAACAGGGGCCAGCTCCTACGAGCAGTACTTC.

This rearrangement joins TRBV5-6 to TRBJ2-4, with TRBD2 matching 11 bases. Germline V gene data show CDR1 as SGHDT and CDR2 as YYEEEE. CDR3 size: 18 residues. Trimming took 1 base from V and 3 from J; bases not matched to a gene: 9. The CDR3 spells CASSLRLAGGPGKNIQYF. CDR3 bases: TGTGCCAGCAGCTTGCGGTTAGCGGGAGGGCCCGGCAAAAACATTCAGTACTTC.

For the CDR3, the DNA is TGCAGTGCTCCCCCCGTCCCGGGACAGGGATTGGAGGGCTACACCTTC. Amino acid sequence: CSAPPVPGQGLEGYTF. This rearrangement joins TRBV20-1 to TRBJ1-2, with 9 bases matching TRBD1. The germline V gene has CDR1 DFQATT and CDR2 SNEGSKA (reference sequence). V dropped 5 bases and J dropped 8; count of bases not matched to a gene: 18. The CDR3 totals 16 residues.

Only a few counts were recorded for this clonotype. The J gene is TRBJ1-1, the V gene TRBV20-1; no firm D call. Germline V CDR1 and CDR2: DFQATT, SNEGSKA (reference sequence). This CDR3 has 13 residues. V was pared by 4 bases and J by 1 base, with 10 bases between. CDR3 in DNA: TGCAGTGCTAAGTTCTCGCAGAACACTGAAGCTTTCTTT. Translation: CSAKFSQNTEAFF.

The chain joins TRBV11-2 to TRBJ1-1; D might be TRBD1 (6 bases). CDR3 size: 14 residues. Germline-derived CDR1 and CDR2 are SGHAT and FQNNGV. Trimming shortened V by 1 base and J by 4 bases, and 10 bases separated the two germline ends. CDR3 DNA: TGTGCCAGCAGCTTAGCAGGGGTAGGCACTGAAGCTTTCTTT. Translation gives CASSLAGVGTEAFF. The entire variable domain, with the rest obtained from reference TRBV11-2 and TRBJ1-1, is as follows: EAGVAQSPRYKIIEKRQSVAFWCNPISGHATLYWYQQILGQGPKLLIQFQNNGVVDDSQLPKDRFSAERLKGVDSTLKIQPAKLEDSAVYLCASSLAGVGTEAFFGQGTRLTVV.